Below, one TCR beta chain is given with its context. This entry is derived from a study of blood T cell repertoires in COVID-19. Overall study: Donors in the United States, Italy and Spain gave samples during acute or convalescent COVID-19. PBMCs, B-cell-depleted T cells, or T cells were the source of the cDNA or gDNA that made up the material.

Original methodology: The authors estimated nucleated cell counts from reference gene primer amplification. The data were produced by immunoSEQ multiplex PCR, yet TCRdb's version contains in-frame clones alone and is incomplete. The DNA was the basis for D and trimming; V, J and clone size are from that table. The table lists approximately 170,000 clones, 88% of them singletons, with 20% to 30% in the top ten. Source material: peripheral blood. This receptor was identified in a man in his sixties with acute or convalescent COVID-19.

CDR3: CASSSSSGNTIYF. In DNA, the CDR3 is TGTGCCAGCAGCTCCTCCTCTGGAAACACCATATATTTT. The genes are TRBV7-8 and TRBJ1-3; D not certain. Trimming left V 4 bases short and J 0 bases short, with 4 bases between. The CDR3 length is 13 residues. Germline V CDR1 and CDR2: SGHVS, FQNEAQ.